A selection of T cell receptor delta chains follows, all from one sample in a study of TRDV2 sequences in healthy donors. TCRdb re-called clones from the PCR reads using CATT. The data show under 2,000 delta-chain clones, with approximately 16% seen just once and about 65% held by the top ten. Input material: Vd2+ gamma-delta T cells from blood. These receptor sequences come from a human donor in good health. The conserved cysteine and the conserved F or W are not part of the CDR3 here. The order of the fields is J gene, V gene, CDR3 protein.

j_call: TRDJ1; v_call: TRDV2; cdr3_aa: ACDSLLGDTRGGNKLI
j_call: TRDJ3; v_call: TRDV2; cdr3_aa: ACDSLLGDTSSWDTRQMF
j_call: TRDJ1; v_call: TRDV2; cdr3_aa: ACSTLGGPDKLI
j_call: TRDJ1; v_call: TRDV2; cdr3_aa: ACDTVLNQISVAGENTDKLI
j_call: TRDJ1; v_call: TRDV2; cdr3_aa: ACDMGDKNREDTDKLI
j_call: TRDJ3; v_call: TRDV2; cdr3_aa: ACDTGWDSSWDTRQMF
j_call: TRDJ1; v_call: TRDV2; cdr3_aa: ACDRLGSYSTYTDKLI
j_call: TRDJ1; v_call: TRDV2; cdr3_aa: ACDKLGDTGDKLI
j_call: TRDJ3; v_call: TRDV2; cdr3_aa: ACDKVGGGYRSSSWDTRQMF
j_call: TRDJ1; v_call: TRDV2; cdr3_aa: ACDSLGDLTDKLI
j_call: TRDJ1; v_call: TRDV2; cdr3_aa: ACDTVGRYTDKLI
j_call: TRDJ1; v_call: TRDV2; cdr3_aa: ACDPVLGDTPAMYTDKLI
j_call: TRDJ1; v_call: TRDV2; cdr3_aa: AGGYYTDKLI
j_call: TRDJ1; v_call: TRDV2; cdr3_aa: ACDTVERGYAIPSYTDKLI
j_call: TRDJ3; v_call: TRDV2; cdr3_aa: ACDTLGDASSWDTRQMF
j_call: TRDJ3; v_call: TRDV2; cdr3_aa: AGYWDTRQMF
j_call: TRDJ3; v_call: TRDV2; cdr3_aa: ACDTLALGDTRQMF
j_call: TRDJ3; v_call: TRDV2; cdr3_aa: ACDTGTFGSWDTRQMF
j_call: TRDJ1; v_call: TRDV2; cdr3_aa: ACDTLLGDNLPPYTDKLI
j_call: TRDJ1; v_call: TRDV2; cdr3_aa: ACDNLGDTTDKLI
j_call: TRDJ1; v_call: TRDV2; cdr3_aa: ACDALGGGSGSADKLI
j_call: TRDJ1; v_call: TRDV2; cdr3_aa: ACDTGFALHTDKLI
j_call: TRDJ3; v_call: TRDV2; cdr3_aa: ACDAVGDASSWDTRQMF
j_call: TRDJ1; v_call: TRDV2; cdr3_aa: ACDPIPSGTYLYTDKLI
j_call: TRDJ1; v_call: TRDV2; cdr3_aa: ACDPLGGHYTDKLI
j_call: TRDJ1; v_call: TRDV2; cdr3_aa: ACDSLGDNQDKLI
j_call: TRDJ3; v_call: TRDV2; cdr3_aa: ACDTGFGGYAMGSWDTRQMF
j_call: TRDJ1; v_call: TRDV2; cdr3_aa: ACDTVGPLGPSSTDKLI
j_call: TRDJ1; v_call: TRDV2; cdr3_aa: ACDSWGSKGDKLI
j_call: TRDJ1; v_call: TRDV2; cdr3_aa: ACDTVGDQSRELI
j_call: TRDJ1; v_call: TRDV2; cdr3_aa: ACDTLRQTGGPDKLI
j_call: TRDJ1; v_call: TRDV2; cdr3_aa: ACDTVGLVLGARDTDKLI
j_call: TRDJ1; v_call: TRDV2; cdr3_aa: ACDEVLVSPRGTPVNSSLEKPNKLI
j_call: TRDJ3; v_call: TRDV2; cdr3_aa: ACDTLLGDNWSSWDTRQMF
j_call: TRDJ1; v_call: TRDV2; cdr3_aa: ACSAVGDTRTTDKLI
j_call: TRDJ1; v_call: TRDV2; cdr3_aa: ACDPLTGDPGADKLI
j_call: TRDJ1; v_call: TRDV2; cdr3_aa: ACDEIPGDTRGETDKLI
j_call: TRDJ1; v_call: TRDV2; cdr3_aa: ACDILGDRPTDKLI
j_call: TRDJ1; v_call: TRDV2; cdr3_aa: ACDSLGDTTTDKLI
j_call: TRDJ1; v_call: TRDV2; cdr3_aa: ACDGGVLGVRSDDKLI
j_call: TRDJ1; v_call: TRDV2; cdr3_aa: ACDTVTKRVTDKLI